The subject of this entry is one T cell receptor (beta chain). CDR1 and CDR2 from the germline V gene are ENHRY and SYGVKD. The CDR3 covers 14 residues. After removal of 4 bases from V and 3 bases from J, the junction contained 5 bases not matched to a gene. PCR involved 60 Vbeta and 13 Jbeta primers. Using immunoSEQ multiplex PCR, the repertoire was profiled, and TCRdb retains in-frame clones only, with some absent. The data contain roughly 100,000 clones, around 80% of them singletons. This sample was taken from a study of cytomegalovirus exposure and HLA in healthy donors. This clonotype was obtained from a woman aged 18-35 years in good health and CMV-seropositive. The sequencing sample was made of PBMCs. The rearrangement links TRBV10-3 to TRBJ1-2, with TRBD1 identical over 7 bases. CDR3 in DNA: TGTGCCATCAGTGGTTACAGGGGTGACTATGGCTACACCTTC. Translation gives CAISGYRGDYGYTF.